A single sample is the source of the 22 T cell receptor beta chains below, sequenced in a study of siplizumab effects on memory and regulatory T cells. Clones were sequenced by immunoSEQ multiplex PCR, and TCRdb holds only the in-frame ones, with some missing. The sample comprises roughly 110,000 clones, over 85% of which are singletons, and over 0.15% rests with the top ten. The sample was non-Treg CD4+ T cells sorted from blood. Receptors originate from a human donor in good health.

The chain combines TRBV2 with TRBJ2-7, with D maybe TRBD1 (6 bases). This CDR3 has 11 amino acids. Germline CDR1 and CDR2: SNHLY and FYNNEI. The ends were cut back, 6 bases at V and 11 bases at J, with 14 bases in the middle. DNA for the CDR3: TGTGCCAGCAGCCCCGACAGGCGTAAGTACTTC. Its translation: CASSPDRRKYF.

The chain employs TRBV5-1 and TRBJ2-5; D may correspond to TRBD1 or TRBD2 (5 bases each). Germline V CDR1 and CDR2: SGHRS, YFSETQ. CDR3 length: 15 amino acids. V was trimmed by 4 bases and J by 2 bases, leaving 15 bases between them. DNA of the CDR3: TGCGCCAGCAGCCCACCAGGGTCGGGACAAGAGACCCAGTACTTC. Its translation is CASSPPGSGQETQYF. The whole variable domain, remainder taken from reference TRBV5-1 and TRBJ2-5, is KAGVTQTPRYLIKTRGQQVTLSCSPISGHRSVSWYQQTPGQGLQFLFEYFSETQRNKGNFPGRFSGRQFSNSRSEMNVSTLELGDSALYLCASSPPGSGQETQYFGPGTRLLVL.

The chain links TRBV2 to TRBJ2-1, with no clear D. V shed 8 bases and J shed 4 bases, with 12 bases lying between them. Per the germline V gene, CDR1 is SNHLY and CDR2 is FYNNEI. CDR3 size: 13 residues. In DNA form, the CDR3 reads TGTGCCAGCCGGACGGGCCCGTACAATGAGCAGTTCTTC. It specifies CASRTGPYNEQFF. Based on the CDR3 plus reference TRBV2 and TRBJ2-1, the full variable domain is EPEVTQTPSHQVTQMGQEVILRCVPISNHLYFYWYRQILGQKVEFLVSFYNNEISEKSEIFDDQFSVERPDGSNFTLKIRSTKLEDSAMYFCASRTGPYNEQFFGPGTRLTVL.

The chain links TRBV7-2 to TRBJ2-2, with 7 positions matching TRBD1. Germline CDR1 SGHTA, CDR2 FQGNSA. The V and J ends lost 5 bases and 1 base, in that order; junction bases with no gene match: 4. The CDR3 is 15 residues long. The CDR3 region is CASSHRDRNTGELFF. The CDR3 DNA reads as TGTGCCAGCAGCCACCGGGACAGGAACACCGGGGAGCTGTTTTTT.

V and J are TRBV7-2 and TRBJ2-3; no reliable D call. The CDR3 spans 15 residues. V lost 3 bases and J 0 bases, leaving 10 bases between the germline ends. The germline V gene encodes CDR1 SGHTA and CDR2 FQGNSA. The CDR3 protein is CASSLDPGSTDTQYF. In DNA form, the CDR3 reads TGTGCCAGCAGCTTGGACCCTGGTAGCACAGATACGCAGTATTTT.

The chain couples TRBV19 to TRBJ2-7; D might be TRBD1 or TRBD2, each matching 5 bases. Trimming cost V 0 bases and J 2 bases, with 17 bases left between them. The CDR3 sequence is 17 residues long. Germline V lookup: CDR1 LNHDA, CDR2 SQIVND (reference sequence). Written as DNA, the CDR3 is TGTGCCAGTAGTATAGATCGCCCGCCGGGACGGCCCTACGAGCAGTACTTC. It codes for CASSIDRPPGRPYEQYF.

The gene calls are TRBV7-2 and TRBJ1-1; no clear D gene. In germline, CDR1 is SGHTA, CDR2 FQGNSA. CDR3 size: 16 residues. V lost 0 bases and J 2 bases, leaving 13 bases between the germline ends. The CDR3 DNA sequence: TGTGCCAGCAGCTTAGCCCGGGCCAGCGAAAACACTGAAGCTTTCTTT. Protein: CASSLARASENTEAFF.

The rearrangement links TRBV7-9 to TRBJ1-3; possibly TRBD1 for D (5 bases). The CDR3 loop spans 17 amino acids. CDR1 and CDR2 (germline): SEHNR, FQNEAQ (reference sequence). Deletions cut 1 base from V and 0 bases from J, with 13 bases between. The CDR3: CASSLVGDGDSGNTIYF. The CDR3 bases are TGTGCCAGCAGCTTAGTAGGGGACGGTGACTCTGGAAACACCATATATTTT.

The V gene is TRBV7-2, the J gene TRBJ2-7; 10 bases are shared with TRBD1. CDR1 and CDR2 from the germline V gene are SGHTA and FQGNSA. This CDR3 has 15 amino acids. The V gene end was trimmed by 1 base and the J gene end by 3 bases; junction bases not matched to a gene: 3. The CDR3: CASSLVGDRGYEQYF. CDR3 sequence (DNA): TGTGCCAGCAGCTTAGTAGGGGACAGGGGCTACGAGCAGTACTTC. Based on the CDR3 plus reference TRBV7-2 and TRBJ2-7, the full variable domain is GAGVSQSPSNKVTEKGKDVELRCDPISGHTALYWYRQSLGQGLEFLIYFQGNSAPDKSGLPSDRFSAERTGGSVSTLTIQRTQQEDSAVYLCASSLVGDRGYEQYFGPGTRLTVT.

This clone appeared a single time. CDR3 in amino acids: CSVEDREGGGTDTQYF. For the CDR3, the DNA is TGCAGCGTTGAAGATCGAGAAGGGGGTGGGACAGATACGCAGTATTTT. The chain is built from TRBV29-1 and TRBJ2-3; possibly TRBD1 for D (6 bases). Germline lookup yields CDR1 SQVTM and CDR2 ANQGSEA. Trimming removed 0 bases from V and 3 bases from J, with 16 bases in between. The CDR3 is 16 residues long.

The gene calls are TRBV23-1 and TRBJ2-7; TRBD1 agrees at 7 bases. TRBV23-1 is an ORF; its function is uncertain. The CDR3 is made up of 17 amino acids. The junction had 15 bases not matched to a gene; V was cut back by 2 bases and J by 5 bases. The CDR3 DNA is TGCGCCAGCAGTCAACCTCTAGACAGGGAATACTACGACGAGCAGTACTTC. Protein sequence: CASSQPLDREYYDEQYF.

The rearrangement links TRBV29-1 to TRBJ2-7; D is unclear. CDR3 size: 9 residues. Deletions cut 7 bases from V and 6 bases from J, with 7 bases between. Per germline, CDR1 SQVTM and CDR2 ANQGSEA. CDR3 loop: CSGYGEQYF. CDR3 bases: TGCAGCGGATATGGCGAGCAGTACTTC.

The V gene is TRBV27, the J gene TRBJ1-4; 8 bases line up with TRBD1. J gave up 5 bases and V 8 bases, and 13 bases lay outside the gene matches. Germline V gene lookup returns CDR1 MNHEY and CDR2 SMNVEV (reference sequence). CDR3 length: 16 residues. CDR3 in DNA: TGTGCCAGCCGCCCCCCAGGGACAGGCAAAAATGAAAAACTGTTTTTT. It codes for CASRPPGTGKNEKLFF.

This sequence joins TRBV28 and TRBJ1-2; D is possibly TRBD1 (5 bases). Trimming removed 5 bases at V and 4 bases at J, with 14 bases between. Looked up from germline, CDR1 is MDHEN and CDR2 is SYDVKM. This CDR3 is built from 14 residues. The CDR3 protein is CASSVQAPGYGYTF. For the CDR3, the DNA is TGTGCCAGCAGTGTACAGGCCCCAGGCTATGGCTACACCTTC.

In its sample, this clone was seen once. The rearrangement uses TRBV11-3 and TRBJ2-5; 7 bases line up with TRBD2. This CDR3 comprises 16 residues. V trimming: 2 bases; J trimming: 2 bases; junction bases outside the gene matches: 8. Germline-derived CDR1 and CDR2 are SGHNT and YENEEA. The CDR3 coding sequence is TGTGCCAGCAGCTTAAATGTAGGCGGGGGTCAAGAGACCCAGTACTTC. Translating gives CASSLNVGGGQETQYF.

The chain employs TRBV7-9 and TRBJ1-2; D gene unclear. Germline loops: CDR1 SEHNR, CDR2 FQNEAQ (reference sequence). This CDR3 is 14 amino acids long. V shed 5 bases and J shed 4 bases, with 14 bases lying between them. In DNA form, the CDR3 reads TGTGCCAGCAGCCCGGGAGAGGCGGCCTATGGCTACACCTTC. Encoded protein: CASSPGEAAYGYTF.

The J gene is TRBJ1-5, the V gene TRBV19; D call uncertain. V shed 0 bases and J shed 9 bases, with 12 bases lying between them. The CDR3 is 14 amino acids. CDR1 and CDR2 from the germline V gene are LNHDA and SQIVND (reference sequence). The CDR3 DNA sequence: TGTGCCAGTAGTATAGATCCGATGGGGATGCCCCAGCATTTT. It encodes CASSIDPMGMPQHF.

The CDR3 sequence: CASSDGNQPQHF. The CDR3 nucleotides are TGTGCCAGTAGCGACGGCAATCAGCCCCAGCATTTT. The chain recombines TRBV19 with TRBJ1-5; D is undetermined. Per germline, CDR1 LNHDA and CDR2 SQIVND (reference sequence). Trimming took off 6 bases at V and 2 bases at J, with 5 bases between the two ends. The length of the CDR3 is 12 residues.

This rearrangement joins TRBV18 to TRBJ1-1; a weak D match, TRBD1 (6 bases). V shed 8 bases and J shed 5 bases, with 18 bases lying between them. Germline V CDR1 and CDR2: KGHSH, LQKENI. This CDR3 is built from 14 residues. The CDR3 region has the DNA TGTGCCAGCCGTGCGATAGGGGGGGGTACTGAAGCTTTCTTT. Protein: CASRAIGGGTEAFF.

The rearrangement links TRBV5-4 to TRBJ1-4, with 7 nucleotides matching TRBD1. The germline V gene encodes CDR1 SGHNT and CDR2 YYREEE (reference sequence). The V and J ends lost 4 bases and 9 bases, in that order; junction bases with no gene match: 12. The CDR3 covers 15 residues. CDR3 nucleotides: TGTGCCAGCAGCAGCACAGGGGCATCCCCGAAAAAACTGTTTTTT. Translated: CASSSTGASPKKLFF. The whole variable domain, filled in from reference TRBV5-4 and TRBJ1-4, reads ETGVTQSPTHLIKTRGQQVTLRCSSQSGHNTVSWYQQALGQGPQFIFQYYREEENGRGNFPPRFSGLQFPNYSSELNVNALELDDSALYLCASSSTGASPKKLFFGSGTQLSVL.

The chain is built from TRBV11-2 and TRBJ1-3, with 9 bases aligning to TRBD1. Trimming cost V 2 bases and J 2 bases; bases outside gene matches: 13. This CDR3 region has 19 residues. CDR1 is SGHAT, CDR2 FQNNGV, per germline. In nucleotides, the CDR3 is TGTGCCAGCAGCTTATATGGACAGGGGAGGCCTTCTGCTGGAAACACCATATATTTT. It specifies CASSLYGQGRPSAGNTIYF.

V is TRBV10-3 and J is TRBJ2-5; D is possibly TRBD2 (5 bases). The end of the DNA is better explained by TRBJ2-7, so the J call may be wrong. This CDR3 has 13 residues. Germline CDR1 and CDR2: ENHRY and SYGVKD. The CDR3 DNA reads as TGTGCCATCAGTGAGCCGGGGTTCTACGAGCAGTACTTC. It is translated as CAISEPGFYEQYF.